This T cell receptor (beta chain) was sequenced for a study of blood T cell repertoires in COVID-19 (dated by TCRdb to 2020 to 2022). General notes on the study: The collaborator samples originated in the United States, Italy and Spain and spanned the acute and convalescent phases of COVID-19. The samples were drawn from the first 160 participants of the ongoing ImmuneRACE study and from 1,254 subjects provided by 6 global collaborators. The repertoires were made available in a free public database intended to serve as a resource for research on the immune response to SARS-CoV-2. Subjects who had been exposed to COVID-19, were actively infected with it, or had recovered from it provided the deeply sampled blood TCRbeta repertoires that made up the dataset. Nearly every sample came with metadata listing a de-identified subject ID, COVID-19 status, age in years and sex. Where HLA class I and class II types were available, the types were taken from metadata supplied by the sample provider, not from assay-based typing. The material from the prospective study consisted of cDNA or gDNA derived from T cells, B-cell-depleted T cells, or PBMCs.

Turning to this clone: Its antigen is currently not known. Per-base quality was not reported, and no clone a single base away is much larger than it.

Participants in the prospective study were aged roughly 18 to 90 years, lived in 20 to 30 United States geographic areas, and enrolled through a virtual design. Cohort assignment in the prospective study relied on participant-reported clinical history from a screening survey and a study questionnaire. Recovered participants in ImmuneRACE Cohort 3 were defined by two consecutive negative NP/OP PCR tests, clearance by a healthcare professional, or resolution of symptoms. In the prospective study, mobile phlebotomists collected whole blood, serum and a nasopharyngeal or oropharyngeal swab from each participant. Participants in the prospective study had the option to provide additional blood draws and questionnaires over a roughly 2-month period. Blood samples from the prospective study were shipped frozen or at room temperature prior to DNA extraction. Broad study findings and their caveats: How much clinical and demographic metadata was included differed by source and by participant, and the metadata was provided uncurated.

V is pared back by 1 base and J by 6 bases, with 10 bases lying between the germline termini. Spanning cysteine to phenylalanine, the CDR3 consists of 15 amino acids. CDR3 DNA only is kept here, 45 bases in frame from base 1. CDR1 and CDR2 are read off the germline V gene as MDHEN and SYDVKM. TCRbeta CDR3 regions were amplified from genomic DNA by means of the immunoSEQ Assay, a bias-controlled multiplex PCR. On the authors' methods: Nucleated cell counts per sample were estimated from amplification of reference gene primers within the assay. To quantify the absolute abundance of each unique TCRbeta CDR3 rearrangement, sequence reads were collapsed and filtered. Productive Simpson clonality was computed per sample as the square root of Simpson's diversity index over productive rearrangements. TCRdb carries this immuneACCESS record with in-frame sequences only. Its versions omit some clonotypes, under half of them owing to an unresolved V gene in the studies checked, with the rest unexplained. V, J and clone size are those of that table, while D and trimming were read from the DNA. The sample has a few hundred thousand clones on record, roughly 84% of them singletons. The leading ten clones occupy more than 0.9% of the sample.

The specimen sequenced was PBMCs or T cells enriched from blood (not recorded which). This TCR was sampled from a woman aged 25 to 45 who had recovered from COVID-19. The rearranged segments are TRBV28 and TRBJ1-6, with the identity of the D gene unclear. This receptor carries the CDR3 CASSLLDKRNSPLHF. The DNA reads as follows: TGTGCCAGCAGTTTATTAGACAAACGTAATTCACCCCTCCACTTT. Outside the CDR3, residues come from the reference TRBV28 and TRBJ1-6 proteins, so the full variable domain is: DVKVTQSSRYLVKRTGEKVFLECVQDMDHENMFWYRQDPGLGLRLIYFSYDVKMKEKGDIPEGYSVSREKKERFSLILESASTNQTSMYLCASSLLDKRNSPLHFGNGTRLTVT.